The 9 T cell receptor beta chains presented below share a single source sample, sequenced in a study of CD8+CD57+ T cells in acquired aplastic anemia. Patients selected for sequencing had displayed CD8+CD57+ cell expansion by flow cytometry. Genomic DNA constituted the template upon which TCR beta VDJ and CDR3 profiling was performed. A single record per CDR3 protein comes from TCRdb applying MiXCR to the reads. The table shows approximately 170,000 distinct CDR3 sequences, with approximately 51% occurring only once. Sequenced input: sorted CD4+, CD8+, or CD8+CD57+ T cells (not recorded which) from PBMCs. These TCRs come from a human donor with aplastic anemia.

The rearrangement joins TRBV11-2 to TRBJ2-2; 12 bases line up with TRBD1. V shed 4 bases and J 7 bases; nucleotides not matched to a gene: 7. This CDR3 has 16 residues. The germline gives CDR1 SGHAT, CDR2 FQNNGV. The CDR3 is CASSSRDRGLYGELFF. The CDR3 DNA reads as TGTGCCAGCAGCTCCCGGGACAGGGGGCTGTACGGGGAGCTGTTTTTT.

The chain has TRBV10-3 and TRBJ1-6; D is uncertain. This CDR3 has 16 residues. V was cut by 4 bases and J by 0 bases, with 10 bases left in between. From germline, CDR1 is ENHRY and CDR2 SYGVKD. The CDR3 coding sequence is TGTGCCATCAGTGGAATCCCGAGCTCCTATAATTCACCCCTCCACTTT. Its translation: CAISGIPSSYNSPLHF.

This clonotype was picked up many times. The chain uses TRBV19 and TRBJ2-2, with D unresolved. Germline V gene lookup returns CDR1 LNHDA and CDR2 SQIVND (reference sequence). Trimming cost V 6 bases and J 4 bases, with 9 bases left between them. The CDR3 is 13 amino acids. The CDR3 sequence: CASRGYSTGELFF. The CDR3 DNA is TGTGCCAGTAGAGGCTACAGCACCGGGGAGCTGTTTTTT.

The chain joins TRBV19 to TRBJ1-1; possible D gene TRBD1, 6 bases. CDR1 is LNHDA and CDR2 is SQIVND in the germline V gene (reference sequence). This CDR3 spans 13 amino acids. V was cut by 10 bases and J by 3 bases, with 15 bases left in between. CDR3: CATKQGQDTEAFF. The CDR3 nucleotides read TGTGCCACCAAACAGGGTCAGGACACTGAAGCTTTCTTT.

With respect to this clonotype: A much larger clone differs by one base, so this may be a read error. The chain recombines TRBV12-3 or TRBV12-4 with TRBJ1-1; 8 positions agree with TRBD1. V dropped 5 bases and J dropped 9; count of bases not matched to a gene: 11. The CDR3 runs to 14 residues. The CDR3 nucleotides read TGTGCCAGCAGTATCAGACAGGGGCCCCATCAAGCTTTCTTT. The encoded protein is CASSIRQGPHQAFF.

Points on this clonotype: A junction boundary mismatches the germline segment, possibly from a read error. The V gene is TRBV10-3, the J gene TRBJ1-2, with 8 bases aligning to TRBD1. CDR1 is ENHRY and CDR2 is SYGVKD in the germline V gene. The CDR3 loop spans 16 amino acids. In nucleotides, the CDR3 is TGTGCCAGCAGTTTATTTCGGACGACAGGGGCCTATGGCTACACCTTC. Amino acids: CASSLFRTTGAYGYTF.

This clonotype was seen only a few times. The chain carries TRBV10-2 and TRBJ1-4; no firm D call. Per germline, CDR1 WSHSY and CDR2 SAAADI. The V end lost 7 bases, the J end lost 6 bases, and 12 bases lay between the germline ends. The CDR3 totals 13 residues. CDR3 in DNA: TGCGCCAGCACTGTGTCCCGCTATGAAAAACTGTTTTTT. Translating gives CASTVSRYEKLFF.

This clonotype was observed many times. The gene calls are TRBV12-3 or TRBV12-4 and TRBJ1-6, with D unresolved. CDR3 length: 15 amino acids. Trimming cost V 5 bases and J 5 bases, with 13 bases left between them. Here the CDR3 reads CASSQNSGNNSPLHF. The CDR3 DNA is TGTGCCAGCAGTCAAAATTCGGGTAATAATTCACCCCTCCACTTT.

This clonotype came up a few times. The chain uses TRBV30 and TRBJ2-5; 9 bases match TRBD1. J gave up 5 bases and V 3 bases, and 7 bases lay outside the gene matches. Germline assignment: CDR1 GTSNPN and CDR2 SVGIG (reference sequence). This CDR3 is 14 amino acids long. CDR3 nucleotide sequence: TGTGCCTGGAGAAGGACAGGGGTAGGGGAGACCCAGTACTTC. Its translation is CAWRRTGVGETQYF.